The next 12 T cell receptor beta chains were all read from a single sample in a study of metastatic and nonmetastatic thyroid tumors. All patients were untreated before thyroid surgery. TCRdb used MiXCR to call clones anew from the PCR reads. The sample holds some 86,000 clones, around 13% seen once. Input material: tumor tissue. The source of these receptors is a female donor with papillary thyroid cancer or a benign thyroid nodule (not recorded which). Some clones in this sample may be carry-over from other donors' samples.

This clone has at least ten counts. Other nucleotide sequences in the sample specify the same CDR3. The V call is TRBV6-1, the J call TRBJ1-1; TRBD1 matches 7 bases. With 6 bases clipped from V and 5 bases from J, the junction kept 6 bases outside the gene matches. The CDR3 consists of 13 residues. The germline V gene has CDR1 MNHNS and CDR2 SASEGT. In DNA form, the CDR3 reads TGTGCCAGCAGCCGACAGGGCTCAACTGAAGCTTTCTTT. Protein product: CASSRQGSTEAFF.

This clone was counted at least ten times. As DNA, the CDR3 is TGTGCCAGCAGCGTAGGGGAGGGACTAGCTTGGAATGAGCAGTTCTTC. It yields the protein CASSVGEGLAWNEQFF. The V call is TRBV9, the J call TRBJ2-1; 9 positions agree with TRBD2. CDR3 length: 16 amino acids. CDR1 SGDLS and CDR2 YYNGEE come from the germline V gene. Trimming removed 0 bases from V and 7 bases from J; junction bases left unmatched: 8.

Many counts were recorded for this clone. The CDR3 is CSAGGGSGKETQYF. The CDR3 DNA reads as TGCAGTGCTGGGGGGGGTAGCGGCAAAGAGACCCAGTACTTC. V gene TRBV20-1 combines with J gene TRBJ2-5, with 7 nucleotides matching TRBD2. The germline gives CDR1 DFQATT, CDR2 SNEGSKA (reference sequence). The CDR3 totals 14 residues. Trimming removed 5 bases from V and 3 bases from J; junction bases left unmatched: 9.

At least ten counts were recorded for this clone. The rearrangement joins TRBV5-1 to TRBJ2-3; 8 positions match TRBD2. The CDR3 contains 17 residues. The germline gives CDR1 SGHRS, CDR2 YFSETQ. With 1 base clipped from V and 6 bases from J, the junction kept 13 bases outside the gene matches. Here the CDR3 reads CASSLFFREGLNDTQYF. In nucleotides, the CDR3 is TGCGCCAGCAGCTTGTTTTTCCGGGAGGGCCTGAACGATACGCAGTATTTT.

In its sample, this clone was seen many times. J is TRBJ1-1 and V is TRBV9; the D gene is possibly TRBD1 (6 bases). V lost 4 bases and J 5 bases, leaving 15 bases between the germline ends. This CDR3 has 14 residues. The germline CDR1 and CDR2 sequences are SGDLS and YYNGEE. The CDR3 DNA sequence: TGTGCCAGCAGCACACAGGGTGTAGGAACTGAAGCTTTCTTT. It translates to CASSTQGVGTEAFF.

Note on this clone: This may be a read error: a much more frequent sequence differs by one nucleotide. The rearrangement uses TRBV3-1 and TRBJ2-1; D is unclear. The CDR3 sequence is 12 residues long. Germline lookup yields CDR1 LGHDT and CDR2 YNNKEL (reference sequence). CDR3 protein: CAISHPGNEQFF. The CDR3 region has the DNA TGTGCCATCAGCCATCCGGGTAATGAGCAGTTCTTC.

This clone showed up many times. The CDR3 sequence is CSSHPGQEYGYTF. The CDR3 DNA reads TGCAGCTCTCACCCGGGACAGGAGTATGGCTACACCTTC. This chain links TRBV20-1 with TRBJ1-2; 8 bases are a match to TRBD1. Per germline, CDR1 DFQATT and CDR2 SNEGSKA (reference sequence). CDR3 length equals 13 residues.

This clone came up many times. The chain couples TRBV30 to TRBJ1-5; the D is unclear. Trimming removed 4 bases at V and 1 base at J, with 8 bases between. CDR1 GTSNPN and CDR2 SVGIG come from the germline V gene (reference sequence). The CDR3 is made up of 13 amino acids. As DNA, the CDR3 is TGTGCCTGGAACCCTGGGAGCAATCAGCCCCAGCATTTT. Protein: CAWNPGSNQPQHF.

This clone was recorded many times. V usage is TRBV11-1 and J usage is TRBJ2-6; D unclear. The CDR3 runs 17 residues. Per the germline V gene, CDR1 is SGHAT and CDR2 is FQDESV (reference sequence). The germline V and J ends were trimmed by 7 bases and 3 bases, with 19 bases remaining between them. CDR3 amino acids: CASTTLGIGFGANVLTF. The CDR3 DNA reads as TGTGCCAGCACCACGCTAGGGATTGGCTTTGGGGCCAACGTCCTGACTTTC.

Comment on this clone: One junction end does not reproduce the germline sequence, and a read error may be involved. This sample also contains other DNA sequences that code for the same CDR3. Here the CDR3 reads CASSALPHRGNTGELFF. The CDR3 nucleotides are TGTGCCAGCAGCGCTCTTCCACACAGGGGAAACACCGGCGAGCTGTTTTTT. V is TRBV7-8 and J is TRBJ2-2, with 7 nucleotides matching TRBD1. This CDR3 region has 17 residues. Germline lookup yields CDR1 SGHVS and CDR2 FQNEAQ.

At least ten counts were recorded for this clone. V usage is TRBV3-1 and J usage is TRBJ1-2; D is ambiguous. The CDR3 loop spans 14 amino acids. In germline, CDR1 is LGHDT, CDR2 YNNKEL (reference sequence). Trimming cost V 0 bases and J 3 bases, with 8 bases left between them. The chain's CDR3 is CASSQDIGHYGYTF. CDR3 nucleotide sequence: TGTGCCAGCAGCCAAGATATAGGCCACTATGGCTACACCTTC.

This clone was detected many times. The chain couples TRBV24-1 to TRBJ2-3, with 8 nucleotides matching TRBD2. This CDR3 comprises 16 residues. V gave up 4 bases and J gave up 6 bases; unmatched junction bases: 11. Germline-derived CDR1 and CDR2 are KGHDR and SFDVKD. This CDR3 reads CATSETSVKVADTQYF. CDR3 coding DNA: TGTGCCACCAGTGAGACTAGCGTCAAAGTGGCGGATACGCAGTATTTT.